The entry below describes one T cell receptor beta chain. What it recognizes is unknown. Data came from immunoSEQ multiplex PCR; TCRdb stores just in-frame clones and leaves some out. Among 100,000 to 150,000 clones listed, roughly 90% were seen once. This entry is derived from a study of T cell responses to AZD1222 COVID-19 vaccine. Study observations and caveats: Spike-wide vaccine-associated CD4 TCRs dominated at 160-218 and 743-854. An increase in Spike-specific TCR breadth and depth was observed after two AZD1222 doses.

Germline V CDR1 and CDR2: MDHEN, SYDVKM. V lost 3 bases to trimming and J lost 5 bases; unmatched junction nucleotides: 6. The CDR3 is 15 residues long. This material consisted of peripheral blood, taken 28 days after the second AZD1222 dose. The genes are TRBV28 and TRBJ1-4; the match to TRBD1 covers 7 bases. The receptor comes from an adult who received the AZD1222 COVID-19 vaccine. DNA of the CDR3: TGTGCCAGCAGTTTTACAGGGGCCCTAAATGAAAAACTGTTTTTT. Residues: CASSFTGALNEKLFF. The complete variable domain, with remaining parts taken from reference TRBV28 and TRBJ1-4, reads DVKVTQSSRYLVKRTGEKVFLECVQDMDHENMFWYRQDPGLGLRLIYFSYDVKMKEKGDIPEGYSVSREKKERFSLILESASTNQTSMYLCASSFTGALNEKLFFGSGTQLSVL.